The 16 T cell receptor beta chains below all came from one sample that was sequenced in a study of regulatory T cells in long-lasting Graves disease (dated by TCRdb to about 2021). The time point label on this specimen signifies: persistent/refractory GD, antithyroid drugs over 5 years with positive TRAb. RNA was extracted from PBMCs in TRIzol for both TCR sequencing and RNA sequencing. Preparation of the library involved multiplex PCR. Sequencing used an Illumina HiSeq 4000. iRepertoire HTBI primers and Arm-PCR amplification of CDR3 regions were used to construct TCR beta libraries. TCRdb took the public reads, trimmed them with fastp at Q25, ran MiXCR for clone calling and kept in-frame beta chains. Rows matching on CDR3 protein sequence are summarized as one entry with the most common DNA and genes. The sample table shows over 350,000 distinct CDR3 sequences, and less than 25% are seen once. About a fifth of the sample goes to the ten largest clones.

Source: peripheral blood mononuclear cells (PBMCs), taken when the disease was refractory, from a patient treated with antithyroid drugs. The receptors originated from a female donor with Graves disease.

This clonotype was counted only a few times. The chain has TRBV9 and TRBJ2-5, with D perhaps matching TRBD1 or TRBD2 (5 bases each). The V gene lost 3 bases and the J gene lost 4 bases, with 13 bases spanning the gap. This CDR3 is built from 14 residues. Germline CDR1 SGDLS, CDR2 YYNGEE. For the CDR3, the DNA is TGTGCCAGCAGCGCGACTGGGGCGGGAGAGACCCAGTACTTC. Translation gives CASSATGAGETQYF.

This clonotype came up many times. The chain carries TRBV7-2 and TRBJ1-1; D ambiguous. The CDR3 extends over 13 amino acids. Trimming removed 2 bases at V and 4 bases at J, with 8 bases between. In germline, CDR1 is SGHTA, CDR2 FQGNSA. This chain's CDR3 is CASSLYPTTEAFF. DNA for the CDR3: TGTGCCAGCAGCTTATATCCTACCACTGAAGCTTTCTTT.

The rearrangement links TRBV10-2 to TRBJ1-5, with D perhaps TRBD1 (5 bases). The germline gives CDR1 WSHSY, CDR2 SAAADI. The CDR3 totals 16 residues. Trimming took 0 bases from V and 3 from J, leaving 12 bases between them. As DNA, the CDR3 is TGCGCCAGCAGTGAGTCGACAGCAAATTCCAATCAGCCCCAGCATTTT. This encodes CASSESTANSNQPQHF.

V usage is TRBV4-3 and J usage is TRBJ2-7; D tentatively reads TRBD1 or TRBD2 (5 bases each). From germline, CDR1 is LGHNA and CDR2 YSLEER. Trimming stripped 3 bases from V and 1 base from J, with 13 bases between. The CDR3 runs 15 residues. CDR3 in DNA: TGCGCCAGCAGCCAGGACCGGGACGGATCCTACGAGCAGTACTTC. This codes for CASSQDRDGSYEQYF.

There are a few counts of this clonotype. This chain links TRBV18 with TRBJ2-4, with 10 bases fitting TRBD2. From germline, CDR1 is KGHSH and CDR2 LQKENI. This CDR3 comprises 15 residues. Trimming at V came to 4 bases and at J to 6 bases, leaving 6 bases not matched to a gene. CDR3 residues: CASSLGLADTNIQYF. The CDR3 DNA is TGTGCCAGCTCACTCGGACTAGCGGATACAAACATTCAGTACTTC.

The chain combines TRBV30 with TRBJ2-3; D not resolved. Trimming pared 3 bases from V and 2 bases from J, leaving 15 bases between. Germline V gene sequence: CDR1 GTSNPN, CDR2 SVGIG (reference sequence). The CDR3 contains 15 residues. CDR3 DNA: TGTGCCTGGAGGGTGGCGGCTACCTTCACAGATACGCAGTATTTT. Encoded protein: CAWRVAATFTDTQYF.

This clonotype was seen at least ten times. This chain joins TRBV2 and TRBJ2-7; no clear D gene. Germline V gene data show CDR1 as SNHLY and CDR2 as FYNNEI. V was trimmed by 5 bases and J by 1 base, leaving 12 bases between them. The CDR3 contains 14 residues. CDR3 in amino acids: CASSPVAGSYEQYF. For the CDR3, the DNA is TGTGCCAGCAGTCCAGTAGCCGGATCCTACGAGCAGTACTTC.

This clonotype appeared many times. This sequence joins TRBV5-1 and TRBJ1-2; D unresolved. Deletions cut 2 bases from V and 4 bases from J, with 9 bases between. The CDR3 extends over 13 amino acids. Germline loops: CDR1 SGHRS, CDR2 YFSETQ. Here the CDR3 DNA reads TGCGCCAGCAGCTTTTCGCACAGCTATGGCTACACCTTC. This translates into CASSFSHSYGYTF. Supplemented by reference TRBV5-1 and TRBJ1-2, the full variable domain reads KAGVTQTPRYLIKTRGQQVTLSCSPISGHRSVSWYQQTPGQGLQFLFEYFSETQRNKGNFPGRFSGRQFSNSRSEMNVSTLELGDSALYLCASSFSHSYGYTFGSGTRLTVV.

This clonotype was counted many times. This sequence joins TRBV5-6 and TRBJ2-5; 9 nucleotides line up with TRBD1. This CDR3 has 15 amino acids. From germline, CDR1 is SGHDT and CDR2 YYEEEE. Germline trimming cut 4 bases from V and 5 bases from J; bases unmatched to any gene: 9. The CDR3 DNA is TGTGCCAGCAGCAAGGACAGGGGTTTTTCGGAGACCCAGTACTTC. This sequence encodes CASSKDRGFSETQYF.

The V gene is TRBV7-8, the J gene TRBJ2-2; 8 bases line up with TRBD2. Germline trimming cut 5 bases from V and 5 bases from J; bases unmatched to any gene: 10. Germline V gives CDR1 SGHVS, CDR2 FQNEAQ. CDR3 length: 16 residues. This CDR3 reads CASSRRGTSLTGELFF. CDR3 sequence (DNA): TGTGCCAGCAGCCGCCGCGGGACTAGTTTGACCGGGGAGCTGTTTTTT.

There are a few counts of this clonotype. The V and J genes are TRBV27 and TRBJ2-7; D call uncertain. Germline V gives CDR1 MNHEY, CDR2 SMNVEV (reference sequence). This CDR3 is 15 amino acids long. V was trimmed by 6 bases and J by 2 bases, leaving 17 bases between them. The CDR3 DNA follows: TGTGCCAGCAGAAAAGGGCAAGTACTTACCTACGAGCAGTACTTC. Encoded protein: CASRKGQVLTYEQYF.

The chain is built from TRBV9 and TRBJ2-7; D possibly matches TRBD1 or TRBD2 (5 bases each). The germline V and J ends were trimmed by 4 bases and 0 bases, with 14 bases remaining between them. The CDR3 totals 15 residues. The germline V gene encodes CDR1 SGDLS and CDR2 YYNGEE. This CDR3 reads CASSIGTANSYEQYF. Written as DNA, the CDR3 is TGTGCCAGCAGCATCGGGACGGCAAACTCCTACGAGCAGTACTTC. The full variable domain, with the rest looked up from reference TRBV9 and TRBJ2-7, is DSGVTQTPKHLITATGQRVTLRCSPRSGDLSVYWYQQSLDQGLQFLIQYYNGEERAKGNILERFSAQQFPDLHSELNLSSLELGDSALYFCASSIGTANSYEQYFGPGTRLTVT.

This clonotype was counted ten times or more. V and J are TRBV11-1 and TRBJ2-7, with D possibly being TRBD2 (6 bases). Between the trimmed V and J ends, which lost 0 bases and 6 bases, there was a span of 12 bases. The CDR3 length is 14 residues. Germline-derived CDR1 and CDR2 are SGHAT and FQDESV (reference sequence). The chain's CDR3 is CASSLAGGVGEQYF. CDR3 nucleotides: TGTGCCAGCAGCTTAGCTGGCGGGGTTGGCGAGCAGTACTTC.

This clonotype showed up many times. This rearrangement joins TRBV20-1 to TRBJ2-5; 7 bases align to TRBD1. J was trimmed by 5 bases and V by 4 bases; bases with no gene match: 10. The germline V gene encodes CDR1 DFQATT and CDR2 SNEGSKA (reference sequence). This CDR3 has 14 residues. The CDR3 reads CSAKESTGSETQYF. The CDR3, as DNA: TGCAGTGCTAAGGAATCGACAGGGAGCGAGACCCAGTACTTC.

The chain links TRBV20-1 to TRBJ1-5; the D is unclear. Trimming took off 0 bases at V and 4 bases at J, with 13 bases between the two ends. This CDR3 comprises 15 residues. The germline CDR1 and CDR2 sequences are DFQATT and SNEGSKA (reference sequence). Here the CDR3 reads CSARDPAEWNQPQHF. CDR3 sequence (DNA): TGCAGTGCTAGAGATCCAGCCGAATGGAATCAGCCCCAGCATTTT.

This clonotype was detected only a few times. The V and J genes are TRBV7-9 and TRBJ1-1; D is uncertain. The germline V gene has CDR1 SEHNR and CDR2 FQNEAQ (reference sequence). Between the trimmed V and J ends, which lost 5 bases and 3 bases, there was a span of 16 bases. The CDR3 is 15 residues long. Here the CDR3 reads CASSIRGMRDTEAFF. DNA for the CDR3: TGTGCCAGCAGCATAAGAGGTATGCGGGACACTGAAGCTTTCTTT.